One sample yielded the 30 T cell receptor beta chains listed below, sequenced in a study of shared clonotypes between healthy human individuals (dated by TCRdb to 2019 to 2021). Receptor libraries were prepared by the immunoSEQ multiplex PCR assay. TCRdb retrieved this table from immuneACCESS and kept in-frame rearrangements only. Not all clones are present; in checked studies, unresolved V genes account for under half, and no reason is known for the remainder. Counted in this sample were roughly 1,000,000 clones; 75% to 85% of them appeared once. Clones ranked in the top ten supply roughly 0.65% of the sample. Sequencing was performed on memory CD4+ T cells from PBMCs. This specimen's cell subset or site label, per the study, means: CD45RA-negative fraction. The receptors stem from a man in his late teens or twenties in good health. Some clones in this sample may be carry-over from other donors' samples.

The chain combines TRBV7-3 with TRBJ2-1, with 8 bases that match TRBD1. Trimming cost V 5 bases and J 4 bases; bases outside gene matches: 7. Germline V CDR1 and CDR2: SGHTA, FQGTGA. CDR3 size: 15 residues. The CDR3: CASSMDRVAYNEQFF. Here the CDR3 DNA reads TGTGCCAGCAGCATGGACAGGGTAGCTTACAATGAGCAGTTCTTC.

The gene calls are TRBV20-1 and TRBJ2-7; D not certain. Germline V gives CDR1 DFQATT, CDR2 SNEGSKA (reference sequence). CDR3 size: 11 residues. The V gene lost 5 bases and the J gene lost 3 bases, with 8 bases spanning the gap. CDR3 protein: CSAPARYEQYF. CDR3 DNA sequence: TGCAGTGCTCCTGCCCGCTACGAGCAGTACTTC.

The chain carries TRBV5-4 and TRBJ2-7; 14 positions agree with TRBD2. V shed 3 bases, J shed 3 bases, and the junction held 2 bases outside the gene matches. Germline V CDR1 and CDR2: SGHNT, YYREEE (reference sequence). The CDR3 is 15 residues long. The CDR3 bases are TGTGCCAGCAGCTCCGGGACTAGCGGGGGCTACGAGCAGTACTTC. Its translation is CASSSGTSGGYEQYF.

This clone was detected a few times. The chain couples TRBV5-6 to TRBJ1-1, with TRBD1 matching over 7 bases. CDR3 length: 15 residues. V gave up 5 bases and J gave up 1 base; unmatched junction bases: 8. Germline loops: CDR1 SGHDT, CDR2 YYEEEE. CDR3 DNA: TGTGCCAGCAGGAAAACGAACAGGGGGAACACTGAAGCTTTCTTT. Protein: CASRKTNRGNTEAFF.

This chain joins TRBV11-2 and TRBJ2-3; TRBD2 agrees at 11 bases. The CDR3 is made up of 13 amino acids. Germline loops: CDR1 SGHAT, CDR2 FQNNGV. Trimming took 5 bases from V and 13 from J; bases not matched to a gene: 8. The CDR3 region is CASSPLTSGSEYF. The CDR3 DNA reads TGTGCCAGCAGCCCCCTAACTAGCGGGAGTGAGTATTTT.

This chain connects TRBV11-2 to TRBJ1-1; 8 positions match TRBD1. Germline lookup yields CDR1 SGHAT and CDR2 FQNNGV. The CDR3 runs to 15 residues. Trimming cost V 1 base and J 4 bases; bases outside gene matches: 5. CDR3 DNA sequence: TGTGCCAGCAGCTTAGGCGGACAGGGAGGCACTGAAGCTTTCTTT. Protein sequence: CASSLGGQGGTEAFF.

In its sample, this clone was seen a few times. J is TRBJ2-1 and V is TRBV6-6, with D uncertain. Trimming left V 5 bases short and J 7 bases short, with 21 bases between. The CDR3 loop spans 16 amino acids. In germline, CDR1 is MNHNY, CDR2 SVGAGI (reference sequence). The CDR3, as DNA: TGTGCCAGCAGTCCCGGCCCGGGCCGGGTTTTTAATGAGCAGTTCTTC. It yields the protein CASSPGPGRVFNEQFF.

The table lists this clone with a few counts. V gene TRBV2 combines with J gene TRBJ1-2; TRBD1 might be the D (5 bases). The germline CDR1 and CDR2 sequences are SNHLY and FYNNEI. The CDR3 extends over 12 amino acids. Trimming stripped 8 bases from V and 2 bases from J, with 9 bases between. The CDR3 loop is CASAGQNYGYTF. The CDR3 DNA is TGTGCCAGCGCCGGACAAAACTATGGCTACACCTTC.

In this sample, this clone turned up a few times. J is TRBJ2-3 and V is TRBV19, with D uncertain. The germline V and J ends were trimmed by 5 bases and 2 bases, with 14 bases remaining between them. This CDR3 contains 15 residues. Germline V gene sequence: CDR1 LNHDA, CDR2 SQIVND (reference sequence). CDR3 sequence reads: CASSARSPVTDTQYF. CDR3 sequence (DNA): TGTGCCAGTAGTGCCCGGTCACCTGTCACAGATACGCAGTATTTT.

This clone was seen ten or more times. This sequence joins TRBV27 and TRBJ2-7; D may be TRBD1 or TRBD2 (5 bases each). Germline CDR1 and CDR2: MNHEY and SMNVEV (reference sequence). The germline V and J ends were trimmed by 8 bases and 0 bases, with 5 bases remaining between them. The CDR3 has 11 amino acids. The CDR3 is CASGTSYEQYF. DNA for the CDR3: TGTGCCAGCGGGACCTCCTACGAGCAGTACTTC.

The CDR3: CASSIGTISTDTQYF. CDR3 DNA sequence: TGCGCCAGCAGCATAGGGACTATCAGCACAGATACGCAGTATTTT. This chain joins TRBV5-1 and TRBJ2-3; TRBD2 matches at 7 bases. Germline assignment: CDR1 SGHRS and CDR2 YFSETQ. Trimming cost V 4 bases and J 0 bases; bases outside gene matches: 5. The CDR3 length is 15 residues. Supplemented by reference TRBV5-1 and TRBJ2-3, the full variable domain reads KAGVTQTPRYLIKTRGQQVTLSCSPISGHRSVSWYQQTPGQGLQFLFEYFSETQRNKGNFPGRFSGRQFSNSRSEMNVSTLELGDSALYLCASSIGTISTDTQYFGPGTRLTVL.

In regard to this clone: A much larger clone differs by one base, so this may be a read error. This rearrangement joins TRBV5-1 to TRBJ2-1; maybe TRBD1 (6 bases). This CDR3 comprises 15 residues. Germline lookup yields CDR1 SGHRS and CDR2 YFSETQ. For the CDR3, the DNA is TGCGCCAGCAGCCCCCAGGGGCCTAAATACAATGGGCAGTTCTTC. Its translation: CASSPQGPKYNGQFF. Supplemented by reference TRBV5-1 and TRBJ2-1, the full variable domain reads KAGVTQTPRYLIKTRGQQVTLSCSPISGHRSVSWYQQTPGQGLQFLFEYFSETQRNKGNFPGRFSGRQFSNSRSEMNVSTLELGDSALYLCASSPQGPKYNGQFFGPGTRLTVL.

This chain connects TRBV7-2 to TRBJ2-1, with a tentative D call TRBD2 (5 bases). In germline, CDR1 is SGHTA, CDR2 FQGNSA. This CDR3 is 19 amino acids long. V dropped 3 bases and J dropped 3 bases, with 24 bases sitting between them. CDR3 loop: CASSFPGSAAASGYNEQFF. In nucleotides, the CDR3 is TGTGCCAGCAGCTTCCCAGGCTCAGCGGCCGCCTCGGGCTACAATGAGCAGTTCTTC.

As DNA, the CDR3 is TGCGCCAGCAGCCAAGATTGGGTCTCCTCCCGGGAGACCCAGTACTTC. Protein: CASSQDWVSSRETQYF. The chain combines TRBV4-3 with TRBJ2-5; D is unresolved. This CDR3 region has 16 residues. Germline-derived CDR1 and CDR2 are LGHNA and YSLEER. V was trimmed by 0 bases and J by 5 bases, leaving 16 bases between them.

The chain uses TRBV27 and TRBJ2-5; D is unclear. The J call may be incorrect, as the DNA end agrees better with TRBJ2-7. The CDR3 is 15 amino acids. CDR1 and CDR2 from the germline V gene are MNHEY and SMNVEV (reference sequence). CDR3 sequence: CASSLSPSLTYEQYF. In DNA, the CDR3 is TGTGCCAGCAGTTTATCTCCTAGTCTAACCTACGAGCAGTACTTC.

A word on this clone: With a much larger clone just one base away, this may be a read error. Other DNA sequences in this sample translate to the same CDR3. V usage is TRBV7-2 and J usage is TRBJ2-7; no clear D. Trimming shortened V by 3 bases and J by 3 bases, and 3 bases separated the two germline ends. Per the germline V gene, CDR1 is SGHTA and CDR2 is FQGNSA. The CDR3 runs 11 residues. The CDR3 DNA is TGTGCCAGCAGCTTGCTCTACGAGCAGTACTTC. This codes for CASSLLYEQYF.

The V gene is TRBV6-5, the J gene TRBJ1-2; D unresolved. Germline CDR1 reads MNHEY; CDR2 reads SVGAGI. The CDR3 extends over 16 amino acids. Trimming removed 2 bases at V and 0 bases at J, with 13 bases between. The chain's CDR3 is CASSYGEELANYGYTF. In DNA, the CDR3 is TGTGCCAGCAGTTACGGTGAGGAGCTAGCTAACTATGGCTACACCTTC.

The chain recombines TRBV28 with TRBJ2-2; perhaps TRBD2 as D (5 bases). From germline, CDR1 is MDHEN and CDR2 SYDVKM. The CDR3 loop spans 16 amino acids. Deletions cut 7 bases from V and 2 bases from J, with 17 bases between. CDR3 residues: CASTRTGNLNTGELFF. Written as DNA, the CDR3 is TGTGCCAGCACCAGGACTGGAAACCTAAACACCGGGGAGCTGTTTTTT.

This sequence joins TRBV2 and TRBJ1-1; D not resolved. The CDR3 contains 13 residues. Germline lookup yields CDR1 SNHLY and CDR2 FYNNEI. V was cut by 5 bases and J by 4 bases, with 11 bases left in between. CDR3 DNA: TGTGCCAGCAGTAGCCAGGAAAGCACTGAAGCTTTCTTT. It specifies CASSSQESTEAFF.

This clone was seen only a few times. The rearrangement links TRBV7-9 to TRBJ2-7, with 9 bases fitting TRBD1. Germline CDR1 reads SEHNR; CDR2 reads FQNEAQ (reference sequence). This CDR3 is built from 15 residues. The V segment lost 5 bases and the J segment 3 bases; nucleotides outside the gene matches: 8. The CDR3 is CASSPRGQGHYEQYF. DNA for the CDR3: TGTGCCAGCAGCCCTCGGGGACAGGGTCACTACGAGCAGTACTTC.

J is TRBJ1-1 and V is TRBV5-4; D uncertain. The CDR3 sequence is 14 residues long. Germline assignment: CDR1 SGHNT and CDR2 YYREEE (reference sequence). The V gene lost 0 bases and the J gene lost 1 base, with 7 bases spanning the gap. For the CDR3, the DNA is TGTGCCAGCAGCTTGGAGGCTACGAACACTGAAGCTTTCTTT. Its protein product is CASSLEATNTEAFF.

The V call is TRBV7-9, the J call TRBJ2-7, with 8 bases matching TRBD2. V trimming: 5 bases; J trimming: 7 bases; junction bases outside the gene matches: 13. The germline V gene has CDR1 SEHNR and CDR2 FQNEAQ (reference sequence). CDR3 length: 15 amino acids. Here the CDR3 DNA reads TGTGCCAGCAGCCCCGGGACGGGGGGGTCGGGAGAGCAGTACTTC. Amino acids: CASSPGTGGSGEQYF.

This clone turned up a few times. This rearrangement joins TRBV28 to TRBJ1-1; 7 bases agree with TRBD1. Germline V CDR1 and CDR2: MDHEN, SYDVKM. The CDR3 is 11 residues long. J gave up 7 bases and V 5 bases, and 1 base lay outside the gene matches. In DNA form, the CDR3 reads TGTGCCAGCAGTAACAGGGGTGAAGCTTTCTTT. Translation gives CASSNRGEAFF.

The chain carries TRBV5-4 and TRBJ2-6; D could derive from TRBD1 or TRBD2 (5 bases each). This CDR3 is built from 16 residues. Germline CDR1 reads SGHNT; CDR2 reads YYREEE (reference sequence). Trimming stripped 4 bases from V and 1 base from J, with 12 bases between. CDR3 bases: TGTGCCAGCAGCGGGACCACCTTATCTGGGGCCAACGTCCTGACTTTC. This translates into CASSGTTLSGANVLTF.

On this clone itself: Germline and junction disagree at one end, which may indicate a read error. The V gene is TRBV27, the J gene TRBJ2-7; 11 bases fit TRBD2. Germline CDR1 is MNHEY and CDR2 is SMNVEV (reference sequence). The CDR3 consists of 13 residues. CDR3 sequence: CASSFRDTGLAEF. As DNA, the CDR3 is TGTGCCAGCAGTTTTAGGGATACGGGACTAGCGGAGTTC.

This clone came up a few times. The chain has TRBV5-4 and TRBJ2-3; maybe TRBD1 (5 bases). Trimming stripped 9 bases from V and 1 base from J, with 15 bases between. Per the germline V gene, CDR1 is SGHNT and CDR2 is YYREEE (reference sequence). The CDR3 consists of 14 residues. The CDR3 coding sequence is TGTGCCACCCGGATGCAGGGCGGCACAGATACGCAGTATTTT. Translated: CATRMQGGTDTQYF.

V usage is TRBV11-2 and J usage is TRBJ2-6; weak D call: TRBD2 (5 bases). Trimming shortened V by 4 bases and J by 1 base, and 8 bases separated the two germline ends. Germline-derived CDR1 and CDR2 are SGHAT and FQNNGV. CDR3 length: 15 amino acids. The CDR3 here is CASSWTASGANVLTF. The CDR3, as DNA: TGTGCCAGCAGCTGGACTGCATCTGGGGCCAACGTCCTGACTTTC. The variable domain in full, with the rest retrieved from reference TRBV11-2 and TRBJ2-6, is EAGVAQSPRYKIIEKRQSVAFWCNPISGHATLYWYQQILGQGPKLLIQFQNNGVVDDSQLPKDRFSAERLKGVDSTLKIQPAKLEDSAVYLCASSWTASGANVLTFGAGSRLTVL.

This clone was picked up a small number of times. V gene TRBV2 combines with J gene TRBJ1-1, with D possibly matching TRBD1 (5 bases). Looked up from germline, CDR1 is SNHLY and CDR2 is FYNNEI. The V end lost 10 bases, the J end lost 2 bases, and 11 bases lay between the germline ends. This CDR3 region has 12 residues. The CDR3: CANHRTNTEAFF. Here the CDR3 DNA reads TGTGCCAACCACAGGACTAACACTGAAGCTTTCTTT.

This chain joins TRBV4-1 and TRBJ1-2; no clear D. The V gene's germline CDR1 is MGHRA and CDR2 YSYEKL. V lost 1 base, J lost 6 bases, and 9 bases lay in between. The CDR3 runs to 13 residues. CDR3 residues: CASSQGRVDGYTF. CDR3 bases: TGCGCCAGCAGCCAAGGGAGGGTGGATGGCTACACCTTC.

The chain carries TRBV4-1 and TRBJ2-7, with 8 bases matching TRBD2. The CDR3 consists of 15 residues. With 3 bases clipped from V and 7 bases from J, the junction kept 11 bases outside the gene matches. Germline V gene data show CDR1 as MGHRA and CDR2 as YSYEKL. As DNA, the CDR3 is TGCGCCAGCAGCCAGGGTTTAGCGGGAATGATGGAGCAGTACTTC. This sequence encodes CASSQGLAGMMEQYF.